These T cell receptor beta chains were read from a single sample in a study of T-cell reconstitution after alpha-beta-depleted transplantation in children. TCRdb reanalysed the PCR reads using MiXCR and keeps one entry per CDR3 protein. The sample consists of about 78,000 distinct CDR3 sequences, less than 15% of them appearing once. The sequencing here drew on PBMCs, mostly from graft donor cells, taken 180 days after TCRalphabeta/CD19-depleted stem cell transplant. These receptors were taken from a male patient aged 2 to 10 who had a stem cell transplant for acute lymphoblastic leukemia, so the T cells may come from the graft donor. The CDR3 runs from the conserved cysteine through the conserved F or W. Fields, in order: D gene, clone size, J gene, V gene, CDR3 DNA, CDR3 protein. A D gene is named only where the DNA matches it firmly. Clone size is stated in some rows and not others, as once, few, many or a class when expanded.

>-|many|TRBJ2-5|TRBV6-5
TGTGCCAGCAGTCACCGGGGGGCCCGGACCCAGTACTTC
CASSHRGARTQYF
>TRBD2|-|TRBJ2-2|TRBV6-2/TRBV6-3
TGTGCCAGCAGGCACAGCGGGGCCGGGGAGCTGTTTTTT
CASRHSGAGELFF
>-|few|TRBJ2-7|TRBV10-3
TGTGCCATTACACGTCGGTACGAGCAGTACTTC
CAITRRYEQYF
>-|many|TRBJ2-7|TRBV20-1
TGCAGTGCGCTGGTGGACTCTCTCGAGCAGTACTTC
CSALVDSLEQYF
>-|few|TRBJ1-2|TRBV6-2/TRBV6-3
TGTGCCAGCAGTAACTTCTATGGCTACACCTTC
CASSNFYGYTF
>TRBD1|many|TRBJ2-7|TRBV10-3
TGTGCCATCAGAAAGACAGGGGGCTCCTACGAGCAGTACTTC
CAIRKTGGSYEQYF
>-|few|TRBJ2-1|TRBV25-1
TGTGCCAGCAGTGACAACGGATACAATGAGCAGTTCTTC
CASSDNGYNEQFF
>-|-|TRBJ2-1|TRBV20-1
TGCAGTGCTAGAAAGGGGGGATGGTCCTACAATGAGCAGTTCTTC
CSARKGGWSYNEQFF
>-|-|TRBJ2-3|TRBV21-1
TGTGCCAGCAGTCTCCCGACCCCTAGCACAGATACGCAGTATTTT
CASSLPTPSTDTQYF
>TRBD1|-|TRBJ2-2|TRBV9
TGTGCCAGCAGCTCGTCAGGGGGTCGCACCGGGGAGCTGTTTTTT
CASSSSGGRTGELFF
>-|-|TRBJ1-5|TRBV10-2
TGCGCCAGCAGTGGTCGGGATTCAACCAATCAGCCCCAGCATTTT
CASSGRDSTNQPQHF
>-|-|TRBJ1-4|TRBV20-1
TGCAGTGCGAGTAGGGGTAATGAAAAACTGTTTTTT
CSASRGNEKLFF
>-|-|TRBJ2-5|TRBV11-3
TGTGCCAGCAGCCGGGGCCACACCCAGACCCAGTACTTC
CASSRGHTQTQYF
>-|few|TRBJ1-2|TRBV12-3/TRBV12-4
TGTGCCAGCAGTTTGCGGGACACTTCTGGCTACACCTTC
CASSLRDTSGYTF
>-|few|TRBJ1-2|TRBV29-1
TGCAGCGTTGATCGCGGGAGGTATGGCTACACCTTC
CSVDRGRYGYTF
>TRBD2|-|TRBJ2-7|TRBV7-2
TGTGCCAGCAGCCTAGACGTGCGGGTAGCGGGCTACGAGCAGTACTTC
CASSLDVRVAGYEQYF
>-|-|TRBJ2-2|TRBV11-2
TGTGCCAGCAGCCCCCGTGGGCTCGGCACCGGGGAGCTGTTTTTT
CASSPRGLGTGELFF
>-|-|TRBJ1-2|TRBV6-6
TGTGCCAGCAGTTACTCATCAGGGCAAGGCTACACCTTC
CASSYSSGQGYTF
>TRBD1|few|TRBJ1-5|TRBV6-6
TGTGCCAGCAGCCGACAGGGGGTTCAGCCCCAGCATTTT
CASSRQGVQPQHF
>TRBD1|few|TRBJ2-7|TRBV9
TGTGCCAGCAGCGTAACGGGGCAGGGGGCAGGGGAGCAGTACTTC
CASSVTGQGAGEQYF
>TRBD1|-|TRBJ2-3|TRBV28
TGTGCCAGCAGCCAAACCCCCGGGACAGGGGGCTCCTATCCCACAGATACGCAGTATTTT
CASSQTPGTGGSYPTDTQYF
>TRBD2|medium-sized|TRBJ2-1|TRBV5-1
TGCGCCAGCAGCTTGGAACTAGCGGGATACAATGAGCAGTTCTTC
CASSLELAGYNEQFF
>-|few|TRBJ2-3|TRBV4-2
TGTGCCAGCAGCCCCGGGACCCCAGGAGGGTCAGATACGCAGTATTTT
CASSPGTPGGSDTQYF
>-|-|TRBJ2-7|TRBV6-2/TRBV6-3
TGTGCCAGCAGTCGCCTCCACGAGCAGTACTTC
CASSRLHEQYF
>-|few|TRBJ1-4|TRBV18
TGTGCCAGCTCACCAGGGACGGCCCGCGACGCAACTAATGAAAAACTGTTTTTT
CASSPGTARDATNEKLFF
>-|-|TRBJ2-5|TRBV20-1
TGCAGTGCTAGAGATCGGGGGGAGACCCAGTACTTC
CSARDRGETQYF
>TRBD1|few|TRBJ1-5|TRBV12-3/TRBV12-4
TGTGCCAGCAGCAGACAGGGCGGAGATCAGCCCCAGCATTTT
CASSRQGGDQPQHF
>-|few|TRBJ1-2|TRBV9
TGTGCCAGCAGCGCCTCGAGCGCCATTAACTATGGCTACACCTTC
CASSASSAINYGYTF
>-|-|TRBJ1-2|TRBV20-1
TGCAGTGCTAGAGCATCGCGGCTCTATGGCTACACCTTC
CSARASRLYGYTF
>TRBD2|-|TRBJ2-7|TRBV10-3
TGTGCCATCAGCCCGGGACTAGAGCTGGGAGAGCAGTACTTC
CAISPGLELGEQYF
>-|many|TRBJ1-2|TRBV7-3
TGTGCCAGCAGCCTCCCGGGGACCAACTATGGCTACACCTTC
CASSLPGTNYGYTF
>-|-|TRBJ2-6|TRBV10-3
TGTGCCATCAGTGAGTCAACCCTTTACCTCTCTGGGGCCAACGTCCTGACTTTC
CAISESTLYLSGANVLTF
>-|few|TRBJ2-2|TRBV5-6
TGTGCCAGCAGGCGTATCCGCCAGGGGTTAGTCACCGGGGAGCTGTTTTTT
CASRRIRQGLVTGELFF
>-|few|TRBJ2-6|TRBV7-6
TGTGCCAGCAGCTTCGGACTCTCTGGGGCCAACGTCCTGACTTTC
CASSFGLSGANVLTF
>-|few|TRBJ2-4|TRBV7-9
TGTGCCAGCAGCTTATACAGGAATAAGGGAAACATTCAGTACTTC
CASSLYRNKGNIQYF
>-|-|TRBJ2-3|TRBV21-1
TGTGCCAGCAGAGGTGACCAGCCCCAGTATTTT
CASRGDQPQYF
>-|-|TRBJ2-5|TRBV28
TGTGCCAGCAGTTTGTGGTTTCAAGAGACCCAGTACTTC
CASSLWFQETQYF
>-|-|TRBJ1-6|TRBV7-2
TGTGCCAGCAGCCGTGGAGTAGGTTGGAATAATTCACCCCTCCACTTT
CASSRGVGWNNSPLHF
>-|-|TRBJ1-5|TRBV18
TGTGCCAGCTCACCACGCGGGGGGCAGCCCCAGCATTTT
CASSPRGGQPQHF
>-|-|TRBJ2-7|TRBV18
TGTGCCAGCTCACCACCAAGCCCTCCCACCTACGAGCAGTACTTC
CASSPPSPPTYEQYF
>TRBD2|few|TRBJ2-3|TRBV20-1
TGCAGTGCGGATAGCGGGAGGGCCAGCACAGATACGCAGTATTTT
CSADSGRASTDTQYF
>-|-|TRBJ2-7|TRBV24-1
TGTGCCACGATGGCTGGCGAGCAGTACTTC
CATMAGEQYF
>-|few|TRBJ2-1|TRBV5-1
TGCGCCAGCAGCCTCTCTAGATATATCTACAATGAGCAGTTCTTC
CASSLSRYIYNEQFF
>TRBD1|-|TRBJ1-4|TRBV13
TGTGCCAGCAGCTCAGAGAGAAGCCCGCCGGGACAGGGGTCCGGATGGGGTGAAAAACTGTTTTTT
CASSSERSPPGQGSGWGEKLFF
>TRBD2|few|TRBJ2-7|TRBV7-9
TGTGCCAGCAGCTTGAGGACTAGCGGACCCTACGAGCAGTACTTC
CASSLRTSGPYEQYF
>-|-|TRBJ2-4|TRBV28
TGTGCCAGCAGTCTACGTTCCGGTGCCAAAAACATTCAGTACTTC
CASSLRSGAKNIQYF
>-|many|TRBJ1-1|TRBV27
TGTGCCAGCGGAATACAGGCGAACACTGAAGCTTTCTTT
CASGIQANTEAFF
>TRBD2|-|TRBJ2-5|TRBV11-2
TGTGCCAGCAGTTTAGATCGGATGGTGGGACGGAACCACCGACTAGCGGGCCCAAAAGAGACCCAGTACTTC
CASSLDRMVGRNHRLAGPKETQYF
>-|few|TRBJ2-7|TRBV10-3
TGTGCCATCAGTGAGGGGCCGGGGCTCTTAATCTACGAGCAGTACTTC
CAISEGPGLLIYEQYF
>-|-|TRBJ2-5|TRBV20-1
TGCAGTGCTGACCTAAGGCTAGCGGAGACCCAGTACTTC
CSADLRLAETQYF
>-|many|TRBJ2-7|TRBV5-1
TGCGCCAGCCGGAAGGTCATCCAGAGCTCCTACGAGCAGTACTTC
CASRKVIQSSYEQYF
>TRBD1|many|TRBJ2-7|TRBV29-1
TGCAGCGTCTTTACCGGGACAGGGGGCGACGAGCAGTACTTC
CSVFTGTGGDEQYF
>-|-|TRBJ2-5|TRBV4-2
TGTGCCAGCAGCCAAGATGGGCAGCTCAGGACCCAGTACTTC
CASSQDGQLRTQYF
>-|-|TRBJ2-3|TRBV12-3/TRBV12-4
TGTGCCAGCAGTTTACTTGTGGGACCAGATACGCAGTATTTT
CASSLLVGPDTQYF
>-|few|TRBJ1-6|TRBV10-3
TGTGCCATCAGTGAGTCCCCCCCTAAACGTTCACCCCTCCACTTT
CAISESPPKRSPLHF
>TRBD1|many|TRBJ2-7|TRBV5-1
TGCGCCAGCAGCACCGGGACAGGATCCTACGAGCAGTACTTC
CASSTGTGSYEQYF